The 18 T cell receptor beta chains reported below all come from one sample, sequenced in a study of cytomegalovirus exposure and HLA in healthy donors. PCR was performed using 60 Vbeta and 13 Jbeta primers. The data were produced by immunoSEQ multiplex PCR, yet TCRdb's version contains in-frame clones alone and is incomplete. The table lists about 130,000 clones, around 72% of them singletons. The sequencing input was PBMCs. These receptors were obtained from a young man in good health and CMV-seropositive.

This sequence joins TRBV9 and TRBJ2-1; 7 positions match TRBD2. CDR3 size: 16 residues. J gave up 4 bases and V 4 bases, and 11 bases lay outside the gene matches. Germline V gene sequence: CDR1 SGDLS, CDR2 YYNGEE. The CDR3, as DNA: TGTGCCAGCAGCTTAAGAGGGCTAGCGGATTACAATGAGCAGTTCTTC. Protein product: CASSLRGLADYNEQFF.

In the case of this clone: Compared with germline, one end of the junction differs, possibly owing to a read error. The J gene is TRBJ2-2, the V gene TRBV7-7; D uncertain. Germline-derived CDR1 and CDR2 are SSHAT and FNYEAQ (reference sequence). The CDR3 runs 13 residues. CDR3 protein: CASSLSNTGELFF. Here the CDR3 DNA reads TGTGCTAGCAGTCTTTCGAACACCGGGGAGCTGTTTTTT.

The chain joins TRBV6-1 to TRBJ2-7, with 9 bases matching TRBD2. CDR3 length: 14 amino acids. The V gene's germline CDR1 is MNHNS and CDR2 SASEGT. The junction had 6 bases not matched to a gene; V was cut back by 2 bases and J by 7 bases. The CDR3 spells CASSENGREGEQYF. The CDR3 DNA sequence: TGTGCCAGCAGTGAAAATGGGCGGGAGGGTGAGCAGTACTTC.

The chain's CDR3 is CASSIGQGANEQFF. As DNA, the CDR3 is TGTGCCAGTAGTATAGGGCAGGGGGCGAATGAGCAGTTCTTC. The gene calls are TRBV19 and TRBJ2-1, with TRBD1 matching over 8 bases. V lost 1 base, J lost 7 bases, and 3 bases stayed unmatched. CDR1 and CDR2 (germline): LNHDA, SQIVND (reference sequence). CDR3 length equals 14 residues.

This clone was detected only a few times. The rearrangement links TRBV7-8 to TRBJ2-1, with TRBD2 matching over 9 bases. CDR3 size: 16 residues. CDR1 SGHVS and CDR2 FQNEAQ come from the germline V gene. Trimming took 5 bases from V and 6 from J; bases not matched to a gene: 11. CDR3 sequence reads: CASSPEAVAGANEQFF. CDR3 DNA: TGTGCCAGCAGCCCCGAGGCGGTAGCGGGAGCCAATGAGCAGTTCTTC.

The rearrangement links TRBV15 to TRBJ2-7; D is ambiguous. V shed 0 bases and J shed 3 bases, with 12 bases lying between them. Germline CDR1 reads LNHNV; CDR2 reads YYDKDF (reference sequence). This CDR3 comprises 15 residues. CDR3: CATSRDRARYYEQYF. The CDR3 bases are TGTGCCACCAGCAGAGATAGAGCGAGGTACTACGAGCAGTACTTC.

This chain uses TRBV19 with TRBJ2-3; D unresolved. The ends were cut back, 3 bases at V and 0 bases at J, with 7 bases in the middle. The CDR3 runs to 14 residues. Germline V CDR1 and CDR2: LNHDA, SQIVND (reference sequence). In DNA, the CDR3 is TGTGCCAGTAGTATTGTTTCAAGCACAGATACGCAGTATTTT. Translated: CASSIVSSTDTQYF.

The chain combines TRBV29-1 with TRBJ1-3, with D tentatively TRBD1 (5 bases). Trimming pared 4 bases from V and 0 bases from J, leaving 7 bases between. The CDR3 is made up of 13 amino acids. Germline-derived CDR1 and CDR2 are SQVTM and ANQGSEA. For the CDR3, the DNA is TGCAGCGTTGCAACAGGCTCTGGAAACACCATATATTTT. Translation: CSVATGSGNTIYF.

The V gene is TRBV4-2, the J gene TRBJ2-7; D possibly corresponds to TRBD2 (5 bases). Trimming removed 0 bases from V and 3 bases from J, with 12 bases in between. There are 15 residues in the CDR3. Per germline, CDR1 LGHNA and CDR2 YNFKEQ. In DNA form, the CDR3 reads TGTGCCAGCAGCCAAGACAGAGCGGCCTTCTACGAGCAGTACTTC. This translates into CASSQDRAAFYEQYF.

The rearrangement joins TRBV4-2 to TRBJ1-5; the D gene is possibly TRBD1 (5 bases). Trimming shortened V by 0 bases and J by 4 bases, and 16 bases separated the two germline ends. There are 17 residues in the CDR3. From germline, CDR1 is LGHNA and CDR2 YNFKEQ. For the CDR3, the DNA is TGTGCCAGCAGCCAAGAGCCCCGGCCGCGGGGGAATCAGCCCCAGCATTTT. Amino acid sequence: CASSQEPRPRGNQPQHF.

The chain has TRBV7-2 and TRBJ2-7, with 10 nucleotides matching TRBD1. There are 16 residues in the CDR3. The V and J ends lost 1 base and 3 bases, in that order; junction bases with no gene match: 6. Per the germline V gene, CDR1 is SGHTA and CDR2 is FQGNSA. For the CDR3, the DNA is TGTGCCAGCAGCTTAGGGGACAGGGGATGGGGCTACGAGCAGTACTTC. It is translated as CASSLGDRGWGYEQYF.

The V and J genes are TRBV6-5 and TRBJ2-3; D is perhaps TRBD1 (6 bases). Germline V lookup: CDR1 MNHEY, CDR2 SVGAGI. The CDR3 runs to 14 residues. V dropped 5 bases and J dropped 2 bases, with 11 bases sitting between them. The CDR3 nucleotides read TGTGCCAGCAGTCTACAGGGTAACACAGATACGCAGTATTTT. Translated, it gives CASSLQGNTDTQYF.

This rearrangement joins TRBV6-5 to TRBJ2-7; TRBD2 matches 8 bases. The CDR3 runs 15 residues. The V segment lost 6 bases and the J segment 6 bases; nucleotides outside the gene matches: 13. CDR1 is MNHEY and CDR2 is SVGAGI in the germline V gene. The CDR3 DNA sequence: TGTGCCAGCAGGGATATAGCGGGAAGTTGGAGCGAGCAGTACTTC. Its translation is CASRDIAGSWSEQYF.

This chain links TRBV30 with TRBJ1-1, with D uncertain. Trimming removed 0 bases at V and 4 bases at J, with 6 bases between. Germline V gene sequence: CDR1 GTSNPN, CDR2 SVGIG (reference sequence). There are 12 residues in the CDR3. For the CDR3, the DNA is TGTGCCTGGAGTGTCCTAATCACTGAAGCTTTCTTT. Translating it yields CAWSVLITEAFF.

This clone has a handful of counts. The chain employs TRBV7-9 and TRBJ2-1; D may be TRBD2 (5 bases). There are 14 residues in the CDR3. With 3 bases removed from V and 5 bases from J, the gap between germline ends came to 11 bases. CDR1 SEHNR and CDR2 FQNEAQ come from the germline V gene (reference sequence). CDR3 protein: CASSLLRGHNEQFF. The CDR3 nucleotides read TGTGCCAGCAGCTTGCTGAGAGGGCACAATGAGCAGTTCTTC.

The J gene is TRBJ1-4, the V gene TRBV27; unclear D gene. The CDR3 spans 14 residues. With 3 bases removed from V and 7 bases from J, the gap between germline ends came to 12 bases. In germline, CDR1 is MNHEY, CDR2 SMNVEV (reference sequence). The CDR3 region has the DNA TGTGCCAGCAGTTTGAAGAGGTCTATTGAAAAACTGTTTTTT. This translates into CASSLKRSIEKLFF.

This clone has a single count. The V and J genes are TRBV7-2 and TRBJ2-3, with D possibly TRBD2 on 6 matching bases. The CDR3 runs 16 residues. V gave up 5 bases and J gave up 2 bases, with 17 bases separating them. Germline V gene data show CDR1 as SGHTA and CDR2 as FQGNSA. The CDR3 nucleotides are TGTGCCAGCAGCCAGATGGCGGGAACCCTCACAGATACGCAGTATTTT. Protein sequence: CASSQMAGTLTDTQYF.

V usage is TRBV6-5 and J usage is TRBJ2-7, with D possibly matching TRBD2 (6 bases). The CDR3 totals 12 residues. V gave up 0 bases and J gave up 7 bases, with 7 bases separating them. Germline CDR1 is MNHEY and CDR2 is SVGAGI. The CDR3 loop is CASSYSGLEQYF. The CDR3 DNA reads as TGTGCCAGCAGTTACTCGGGACTTGAGCAGTACTTC.